This T cell receptor (beta chain) was captured in a study of blood T cell repertoires in COVID-19. The germline V gene has CDR1 SNHLY and CDR2 FYNNEI. CDR3 size: 14 residues. J was trimmed by 4 bases and V by 6 bases; bases with no gene match: 8. Clones were read by immunoSEQ multiplex PCR, and TCRdb kept only the in-frame ones, dropping some. Among roughly 200,000 clones listed, around 83% were seen once. Across 24 US areas, participants ranged in age from about 18 to 100 years. Recovery meant two consecutive negative NP/OP PCR tests, professional clearance, or resolved symptoms. Sequencing was done on a sample of PBMCs or T cells enriched from blood (not recorded which). This sequence originates from a man in his forties who had recovered from COVID-19. The chain links TRBV2 to TRBJ1-1, with 7 bases lining up with TRBD1. The CDR3 nucleotides read TGTGCCAGCAGGGGAACAGGGGTCGGCACTGAAGCTTTCTTT. It specifies CASRGTGVGTEAFF. The full variable domain, its missing parts supplied by reference TRBV2 and TRBJ1-1, is EPEVTQTPSHQVTQMGQEVILRCVPISNHLYFYWYRQILGQKVEFLVSFYNNEISEKSEIFDDQFSVERPDGSNFTLKIRSTKLEDSAMYFCASRGTGVGTEAFFGQGTRLTVV.